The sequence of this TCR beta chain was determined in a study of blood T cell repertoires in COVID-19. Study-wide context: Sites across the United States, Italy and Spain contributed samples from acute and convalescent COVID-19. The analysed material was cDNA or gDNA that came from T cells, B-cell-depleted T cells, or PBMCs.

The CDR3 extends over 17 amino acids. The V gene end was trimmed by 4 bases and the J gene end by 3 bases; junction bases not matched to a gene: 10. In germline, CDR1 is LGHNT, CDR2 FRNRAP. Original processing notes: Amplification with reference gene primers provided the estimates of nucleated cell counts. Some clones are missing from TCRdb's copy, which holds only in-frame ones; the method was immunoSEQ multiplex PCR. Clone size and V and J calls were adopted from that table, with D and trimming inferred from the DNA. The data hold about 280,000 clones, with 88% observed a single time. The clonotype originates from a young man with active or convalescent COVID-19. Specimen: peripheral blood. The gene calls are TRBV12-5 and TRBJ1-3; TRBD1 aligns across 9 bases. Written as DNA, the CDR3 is TGTGCTAGTGGTTGGGGGACAGGGAGGCCTAATGGAAACACCATATATTTT. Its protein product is CASGWGTGRPNGNTIYF. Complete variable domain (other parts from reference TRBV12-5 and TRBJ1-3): DARVTQTPRHKVTEMGQEVTMRCQPILGHNTVFWYRQTMMQGLELLAYFRNRAPLDDSGMPKDRFSAEMPDATLATLKIQPSEPRDSAVYFCASGWGTGRPNGNTIYFGEGSWLTVV.